The clone carrying this TCR beta chain has just a few counts. The data belong to a study of beta chain features in type 1 diabetes. The CDR3 contains 16 residues. The germline gives CDR1 MGHDK, CDR2 SYGVNS. The V segment lost 5 bases and the J segment 5 bases; nucleotides outside the gene matches: 10. TCRB transcripts that were expressed got sequenced, as all of the isolated RNA had been reverse transcribed. Naive, central memory and regulatory T cell samples came to a mean of approximately 3.57 million reads. Data came from immunoSEQ multiplex PCR; TCRdb stores just in-frame clones and leaves some out. Among about 370,000 clones listed, around 15% were seen once. Donors underwent one heparinised blood draw, about 120 mL on average.

Sequenced input: naive CD4+ T cells from blood. This receptor was taken from a young woman in good health. The rearrangement links TRBV25-1 to TRBJ2-7; the match to TRBD1 covers 12 bases. The chain's CDR3 is CASSHIGTGGVDEQYF. The CDR3 DNA reads as TGTGCCAGCAGTCACATTGGGACAGGGGGCGTCGACGAGCAGTACTTC.